The next 6 T cell receptor beta chains were all read from a single sample in a study of T cells in tuberculosis. Here immunoSEQ multiplex PCR was the method, and the copy in TCRdb shows in-frame clones only, minus some. This table has fewer than 40,000 clones, roughly 94% appearing once. What was sequenced was PBMCs. The receptors were sampled from a donor between 5 and 29 years old with latent tuberculosis or without tuberculosis infection.

This chain links TRBV23-1 with TRBJ2-1; TRBD1 matches at 8 bases. TRBV23-1 is identified as an open reading frame with a role that is uncertain. The length of the CDR3 is 20 residues. V lost 3 bases to trimming and J lost 0 bases; unmatched junction nucleotides: 16. The CDR3 is CASSHPRGQGISSSYNEQFF. In nucleotides, the CDR3 is TGCGCCAGCAGTCACCCCAGAGGACAGGGCATTTCCAGCTCCTACAATGAGCAGTTCTTC.

This chain links TRBV7-2 with TRBJ2-7; weak D call: TRBD2 (7 bases). Germline CDR1 SGHTA, CDR2 FQGNSA. Deletions cut 5 bases from V and 7 bases from J, with 18 bases between. The length of the CDR3 is 14 residues. CDR3 nucleotide sequence: TGTGCCAGCAGCCTCGCCGGGGGGCGCAGAGAGCAGTACTTC. The encoded protein is CASSLAGGRREQYF.

The rearrangement uses TRBV30 and TRBJ1-1; perhaps TRBD1 as D (6 bases). The CDR3 is made up of 13 amino acids. CDR1 and CDR2 from the germline V gene are GTSNPN and SVGIG (reference sequence). Trimming took off 5 bases at V and 0 bases at J, with 10 bases between the two ends. The CDR3 DNA follows: TGTGCCTGGGACGGACAGTTGAACACTGAAGCTTTCTTT. Amino acid sequence: CAWDGQLNTEAFF.

The chain combines TRBV11-2 with TRBJ1-4; the D gene is possibly TRBD1 (5 bases). Germline CDR1 SGHAT, CDR2 FQNNGV. Trimming removed 5 bases at V and 4 bases at J, with 17 bases between. The CDR3 totals 16 residues. The CDR3 spells CASSGRFRGNNEKLFF. CDR3 coding DNA: TGTGCCAGCAGCGGCAGATTTAGGGGAAATAATGAAAAACTGTTTTTT. The entire variable domain, with the rest obtained from reference TRBV11-2 and TRBJ1-4, is as follows: EAGVAQSPRYKIIEKRQSVAFWCNPISGHATLYWYQQILGQGPKLLIQFQNNGVVDDSQLPKDRFSAERLKGVDSTLKIQPAKLEDSAVYLCASSGRFRGNNEKLFFGSGTQLSVL.

This sequence joins TRBV19 and TRBJ1-4; 7 positions match TRBD1. This CDR3 spans 14 amino acids. V gave up 3 bases and J gave up 7 bases; unmatched junction bases: 5. Germline V gene sequence: CDR1 LNHDA, CDR2 SQIVND (reference sequence). The CDR3 bases are TGTGCCAGTAGTATTTCGCGACAGGGTGAAAAACTGTTTTTT. Amino acids: CASSISRQGEKLFF. The variable domain in full, with the rest retrieved from reference TRBV19 and TRBJ1-4, is DGGITQSPKYLFRKEGQNVTLSCEQNLNHDAMYWYRQDPGQGLRLIYYSQIVNDFQKGDIAEGYSVSREKKESFPLTVTSAQKNPTAFYLCASSISRQGEKLFFGSGTQLSVL.

The CDR3 spells CASSGRGGGSTDTQYF. CDR3 in DNA: TGCGCCAGCAGTGGGCGGGGAGGGGGAAGCACAGATACGCAGTATTTT. V and J are TRBV10-2 and TRBJ2-3; D possibly corresponds to TRBD2 (7 bases). The V gene's germline CDR1 is WSHSY and CDR2 SAAADI. CDR3 length: 16 amino acids. Trimming removed 4 bases from V and 0 bases from J, with 14 bases in between.